This passage covers 23 T cell receptor beta chains from one sample sequenced in a study of blood T cell repertoires in COVID-19. Sequencing was performed with immunoSEQ multiplex PCR; in TCRdb, only in-frame clones are kept and a portion is missing. The sample consists of roughly 81,000 clones, 75% to 95% of them appearing once. The sequenced sample was peripheral blood. These receptors all stem from a woman aged 45 to 65 in a cohort sampled during active COVID-19.

DNA for the CDR3: TGCGCCAGCAGCTTGGGGGGACAGGGAGGAGGCTACACCTTC. Translating gives CASSLGGQGGGYTF. The chain links TRBV5-1 to TRBJ1-2; 9 bases line up with TRBD1. This CDR3 contains 14 residues. Germline CDR1 is SGHRS and CDR2 is YFSETQ. Trimming removed 0 bases from V and 8 bases from J; junction bases left unmatched: 5.

The rearrangement uses TRBV19 and TRBJ2-7, with 9 nucleotides matching TRBD1. This CDR3 spans 13 amino acids. The germline gives CDR1 LNHDA, CDR2 SQIVND (reference sequence). V shed 6 bases, J shed 6 bases, and the junction held 6 bases outside the gene matches. The CDR3 DNA reads as TGTGCCAGTAGGCCCGGGACAGGGCGCGAGCAGTACTTC. Protein sequence: CASRPGTGREQYF. Complete variable domain (other parts from reference TRBV19 and TRBJ2-7): DGGITQSPKYLFRKEGQNVTLSCEQNLNHDAMYWYRQDPGQGLRLIYYSQIVNDFQKGDIAEGYSVSREKKESFPLTVTSAQKNPTAFYLCASRPGTGREQYFGPGTRLTVT.

This chain connects TRBV2 to TRBJ2-4; D is possibly TRBD1 (6 bases). This CDR3 is 16 amino acids long. Germline values: CDR1 SNHLY, CDR2 FYNNEI. Trimming cost V 3 bases and J 1 base, with 13 bases left between them. The CDR3 DNA follows: TGTGCCAGCAGTGAGGGTGAGGGGGTTGCCAAAAACATTCAGTACTTC. This gives the protein CASSEGEGVAKNIQYF.

The V call is TRBV5-1, the J call TRBJ2-3, with D perhaps TRBD1 (6 bases). Per germline, CDR1 SGHRS and CDR2 YFSETQ. This CDR3 is 14 amino acids long. V shed 2 bases and J shed 3 bases, with 10 bases lying between them. CDR3 sequence (DNA): TGCGCCAGCAGCTTAGGGGGAACGACAGATACGCAGTATTTT. Its translation: CASSLGGTTDTQYF.

The chain is built from TRBV7-6 and TRBJ2-6, with 11 nucleotides matching TRBD1. The CDR3 runs 20 residues. Per the germline V gene, CDR1 is SGHVS and CDR2 is FNYEAQ. The V gene end was trimmed by 6 bases and the J gene end by 0 bases; junction bases not matched to a gene: 13. The CDR3 spells CASSLPISGTGGSGANVLTF. The CDR3 DNA is TGTGCCAGCAGTCTGCCTATATCGGGGACAGGGGGCTCTGGGGCCAACGTCCTGACTTTC. Based on the CDR3 plus reference TRBV7-6 and TRBJ2-6, the full variable domain is GAGVSQSPRYKVTKRGQDVALRCDPISGHVSLYWYRQALGQGPEFLTYFNYEAQQDKSGLPNDRFSAERPEGSISTLTIQRTEQRDSAMYRCASSLPISGTGGSGANVLTFGAGSRLTVL.

This clone was seen a few times. The chain recombines TRBV7-2 with TRBJ1-6; the D gene is possibly TRBD1 (6 bases). The ends were cut back, 3 bases at V and 6 bases at J, with 12 bases in the middle. The CDR3 covers 15 residues. Germline CDR1 SGHTA, CDR2 FQGNSA. The CDR3 region has the DNA TGTGCCAGCAGCTTCGCGGACAGAACTAATTCACCCCTCCACTTT. Its translation is CASSFADRTNSPLHF.

This sequence joins TRBV28 and TRBJ2-5; D is perhaps TRBD2 (5 bases). V was trimmed by 0 bases and J by 2 bases, leaving 10 bases between them. The CDR3 runs to 15 residues. Per germline, CDR1 MDHEN and CDR2 SYDVKM. The CDR3 DNA reads TGTGCCAGCAGTTTATGGGCAACGGGACAAGAGACCCAGTACTTC. Protein: CASSLWATGQETQYF. The whole variable domain, filled in from reference TRBV28 and TRBJ2-5, reads DVKVTQSSRYLVKRTGEKVFLECVQDMDHENMFWYRQDPGLGLRLIYFSYDVKMKEKGDIPEGYSVSREKKERFSLILESASTNQTSMYLCASSLWATGQETQYFGPGTRLLVL.

The chain recombines TRBV7-6 with TRBJ2-1; 10 nucleotides agree with TRBD2. The germline V gene has CDR1 SGHVS and CDR2 FNYEAQ. The CDR3 consists of 15 residues. Losses at the gene ends were 2 bases for V and 2 bases for J; bases not matched to a gene: 0. In nucleotides, the CDR3 is TGTGCCAGCAGCTTAAGCGGGGGGGCCTACAATGAGCAGTTCTTC. Translation: CASSLSGGAYNEQFF.

This clone appeared once. The gene calls are TRBV5-1 and TRBJ1-1; D not certain. Germline V gene data show CDR1 as SGHRS and CDR2 as YFSETQ. The length of the CDR3 is 16 residues. V gave up 0 bases and J gave up 1 base, with 13 bases separating them. CDR3 in amino acids: CASSLDVVRANTEAFF. The CDR3 DNA follows: TGCGCCAGCAGCTTGGACGTTGTGAGGGCGAACACTGAAGCTTTCTTT.

J is TRBJ1-2 and V is TRBV19, with D unclear. CDR1 is LNHDA, CDR2 SQIVND, per germline (reference sequence). The CDR3 extends over 14 amino acids. V gave up 3 bases and J gave up 2 bases, with 10 bases separating them. The CDR3 region has the DNA TGTGCCAGTAGTATTGCGTCGGGAAACTATGGCTACACCTTC. Its translation: CASSIASGNYGYTF.

The gene calls are TRBV18 and TRBJ2-7; D unclear. The CDR3 sequence is 13 residues long. Trimming left V 3 bases short and J 1 base short, with 7 bases between. Germline loops: CDR1 KGHSH, CDR2 LQKENI. The CDR3, as DNA: TGTGCCAGCTCACCTCAGGTGTCCTACGAGCAGTACTTC. Translating it yields CASSPQVSYEQYF.

The genes are TRBV5-6 and TRBJ2-7, with a tentative D call TRBD2 (6 bases). The CDR3 length is 12 residues. Trimming left V 4 bases short and J 4 bases short, with 9 bases between. CDR1 is SGHDT, CDR2 YYEEEE, per germline. The CDR3 here is CASSAGSYEQYF. In nucleotides, the CDR3 is TGTGCCAGCAGCGCGGGATCTTACGAGCAGTACTTC.

The J gene is TRBJ1-2, the V gene TRBV9; 7 bases are shared with TRBD1. This CDR3 contains 13 residues. The V and J ends lost 5 bases and 1 base, in that order; junction bases with no gene match: 2. In germline, CDR1 is SGDLS, CDR2 YYNGEE. The CDR3 nucleotides are TGTGCCAGCAGGGGGGACAGTAACTATGGCTACACCTTC. Protein product: CASRGDSNYGYTF.

The chain joins TRBV5-4 to TRBJ1-2, with D unresolved. V gave up 9 bases and J gave up 7 bases, with 13 bases separating them. This CDR3 is built from 11 residues. Germline V gene data show CDR1 as SGHNT and CDR2 as YYREEE (reference sequence). The CDR3 sequence is CATRRDSGYTF. In nucleotides, the CDR3 is TGTGCCACTAGGAGGGATTCTGGCTACACCTTC.

V gene TRBV28 combines with J gene TRBJ1-4; no definite D call. Germline-derived CDR1 and CDR2 are MDHEN and SYDVKM. This CDR3 has 15 amino acids. Trimming left V 5 bases short and J 10 bases short, with 20 bases between. CDR3 sequence reads: CASSPLGGLAGKLFF. CDR3 coding DNA: TGTGCCAGCAGTCCCTTAGGTGGCTTGGCGGGAAAACTGTTTTTT. Supplemented by reference TRBV28 and TRBJ1-4, the full variable domain reads DVKVTQSSRYLVKRTGEKVFLECVQDMDHENMFWYRQDPGLGLRLIYFSYDVKMKEKGDIPEGYSVSREKKERFSLILESASTNQTSMYLCASSPLGGLAGKLFFGSGTQLSVL.

This clone was seen only once. The chain carries TRBV3-1 (or the pseudogene TRBV3-2) and TRBJ2-5, with TRBD2 identical over 11 bases. V gave up 1 base and J gave up 1 base; unmatched junction bases: 5. Germline CDR1 LGHDT, CDR2 YNNKEL (reference sequence). This CDR3 region has 17 residues. CDR3 sequence (DNA): TGTGCCAGCAGCCAAGTTGCTAGCGGGGGGTTCCAAGAGACCCAGTACTTC. Translated: CASSQVASGGFQETQYF.

The chain carries TRBV7-9 and TRBJ2-3, with 7 bases aligning to TRBD2. The CDR3 consists of 13 residues. Germline CDR1 SEHNR, CDR2 FQNEAQ (reference sequence). Trimming took 5 bases from V and 6 from J; bases not matched to a gene: 5. The CDR3 bases are TGTGCCAGCAGCCAGGGAGGGCCGGATACGCAGTATTTT. This sequence encodes CASSQGGPDTQYF.

This clone was picked up a small number of times. The V call is TRBV4-2, the J call TRBJ2-1; D uncertain. The CDR3 consists of 17 residues. The V and J ends lost 0 bases and 6 bases respectively, with 18 bases between them. Germline-derived CDR1 and CDR2 are LGHNA and YNFKEQ. DNA for the CDR3: TGTGCCAGCAGCCAAGATCGTCTTATTGGGCTCGTCAATGAGCAGTTCTTC. It codes for CASSQDRLIGLVNEQFF.

This rearrangement joins TRBV6-5 to TRBJ2-1, with 8 bases fitting TRBD2. The CDR3 extends over 14 amino acids. In germline, CDR1 is MNHEY, CDR2 SVGAGI. V shed 7 bases, J shed 5 bases, and the junction held 7 bases outside the gene matches. The CDR3 DNA sequence: TGTGCCAGCACGAGAATAGCGGGGAACAATGAGCAGTTCTTC. The encoded protein is CASTRIAGNNEQFF.

CDR3 sequence: CASSSIAGGGRETQYF. For the CDR3, the DNA is TGTGCCAGCAGCTCGATAGCGGGAGGGGGAAGAGAGACCCAGTACTTC. The V and J genes are TRBV5-4 and TRBJ2-5; 11 nucleotides agree with TRBD2. V gave up 3 bases and J gave up 4 bases; unmatched junction bases: 8. The V gene's germline CDR1 is SGHNT and CDR2 YYREEE (reference sequence). The CDR3 consists of 16 residues.

This chain uses TRBV19 with TRBJ1-2; 8 bases line up with TRBD1. This CDR3 region has 15 residues. Germline assignment: CDR1 LNHDA and CDR2 SQIVND (reference sequence). V gave up 7 bases and J gave up 2 bases; unmatched junction bases: 9. CDR3 region: CASTPTGGENYGYTF. The CDR3, as DNA: TGTGCCAGTACCCCCACAGGGGGGGAAAACTATGGCTACACCTTC.

The rearrangement joins TRBV27 to TRBJ1-5, with 8 bases matching TRBD1. Per germline, CDR1 MNHEY and CDR2 SMNVEV (reference sequence). There are 17 residues in the CDR3. Trimming at V came to 3 bases and at J to 4 bases, leaving 11 bases not matched to a gene. The CDR3 DNA reads as TGTGCCAGCAGTTTCGCGGGGCAGGGGGCTCGTAATCAGCCCCAGCATTTT. Protein: CASSFAGQGARNQPQHF.

The J gene is TRBJ2-1, the V gene TRBV14, with TRBD1 matching 8 bases. Germline lookup yields CDR1 SGHDN and CDR2 FVKESK. This CDR3 contains 15 residues. J lost 5 bases, V lost 4 bases, and 7 bases had no gene match. The CDR3 DNA is TGTGCCAGCAGCCCCACAGGGGGTTGGGACAATGAGCAGTTCTTC. Its translation is CASSPTGGWDNEQFF.